This passage covers 23 T cell receptor beta chains from one sample sequenced in a study of T-cell reconstitution after alpha-beta-depleted transplantation in children. For TCRbeta, the library was prepared with unique molecular identifiers. TCRdb called the PCR reads again in MiXCR, with one record for every CDR3 protein. The data contain 190,000 or so distinct CDR3 sequences, 6% to 7% of them singletons. Specimen: PBMCs from the stem cell graft donor, collected from the stem cell graft. Source of these receptors: a human donor who donated a stem cell graft to a child with Wiskott-Aldrich syndrome.

This clonotype was seen at least ten times. The V and J genes are TRBV7-8 and TRBJ2-1, with TRBD2 identical over 7 bases. V dropped 3 bases and J dropped 5; count of bases not matched to a gene: 7. CDR3 length: 15 residues. CDR1 SGHVS and CDR2 FQNEAQ come from the germline V gene. The CDR3 bases are TGTGCCAGCAGCTTTGGACTAGTCATCAACAATGAGCAGTTCTTC. Residues: CASSFGLVINNEQFF.

This clonotype was seen at least ten times. This chain connects TRBV27 to TRBJ1-5; D gene ambiguous. The CDR3 runs to 14 residues. Germline CDR1 and CDR2: MNHEY and SMNVEV (reference sequence). V lost 3 bases and J 3 bases, leaving 9 bases between the germline ends. The CDR3 coding sequence is TGTGCCAGCAGTTTTAGCAGTCACAATCAGCCCCAGCATTTT. Translated: CASSFSSHNQPQHF.

V gene TRBV5-5 combines with J gene TRBJ2-4, with TRBD1 matching 7 bases. In germline, CDR1 is SGHKS, CDR2 YYEKEE (reference sequence). The V gene end was trimmed by 4 bases and the J gene end by 0 bases; junction bases not matched to a gene: 7. This CDR3 region has 16 residues. CDR3 loop: CASSPTGRLAKNIQYF. The CDR3 DNA reads as TGTGCCAGCAGCCCGACAGGGCGTCTAGCCAAAAACATTCAGTACTTC.

This clonotype has only a few counts. The chain employs TRBV21-1 and TRBJ2-2. TRBV21-1 is assigned pseudogene status. The CDR3 is 12 residues long. CDR3 DNA: TGTGCCAGTCCAGAGTCTCACGGGGAGCTGTTTTTT. Translation gives CASPESHGELFF.

The CDR3 coding sequence is TGTGCCAGCAGCCAAGAAAACCGGGACACCTATGGCTACACCTTC. Protein product: CASSQENRDTYGYTF. The chain joins TRBV3-1 to TRBJ1-2; possible D gene TRBD1, 6 bases. The CDR3 covers 15 residues. V was clipped by 0 bases and J by 4 bases, with 12 bases between them. Per the germline V gene, CDR1 is LGHDT and CDR2 is YNNKEL (reference sequence).

Many counts were recorded for this clonotype. The rearrangement joins TRBV15 to TRBJ1-3; no firm D call. CDR1 is LNHNV and CDR2 is YYDKDF in the germline V gene (reference sequence). V was pared by 3 bases and J by 0 bases, with 9 bases between. This CDR3 has 15 amino acids. The CDR3 here is CATSSWTGSGNTIYF. The CDR3, as DNA: TGTGCCACCAGCAGTTGGACCGGCTCTGGAAACACCATATATTTT.

This clonotype was counted many times. The gene calls are TRBV5-1 and TRBJ1-5; 8 nucleotides agree with TRBD1. The CDR3 is made up of 16 amino acids. Germline V gives CDR1 SGHRS, CDR2 YFSETQ. J lost 3 bases, V lost 3 bases, and 8 bases had no gene match. The CDR3 DNA is TGCGCCAGCAGCTCTATTACGGGACAGGACAATCAGCCCCAGCATTTT. It translates to CASSSITGQDNQPQHF.

The sample holds many counts of this clonotype. This chain joins TRBV5-5 and TRBJ1-1; 7 nucleotides line up with TRBD1. The V gene's germline CDR1 is SGHKS and CDR2 YYEKEE (reference sequence). The CDR3 covers 16 residues. V trimming: 2 bases; J trimming: 3 bases; junction bases outside the gene matches: 10. CDR3 amino acids: CASSFARTGMDTEAFF. The CDR3 DNA reads as TGTGCCAGCAGCTTTGCCCGGACAGGAATGGACACTGAAGCTTTCTTT.

This clonotype was recorded many times. V and J are TRBV6-1 and TRBJ2-7, with TRBD2 identical over 8 bases. Germline V lookup: CDR1 MNHNS, CDR2 SASEGT. CDR3 length: 14 residues. V was clipped by 5 bases and J by 3 bases; unmatched bases: 6. CDR3 sequence (DNA): TGTGCCAGCAGTCAACGGGAGGGCCTCTACGAGCAGTACTTC. This encodes CASSQREGLYEQYF.

This clonotype was picked up many times. The rearrangement joins TRBV20-1 to TRBJ1-2; D is undetermined. CDR1 and CDR2 from the germline V gene are DFQATT and SNEGSKA (reference sequence). This CDR3 has 12 amino acids. The germline V and J ends were trimmed by 0 bases and 2 bases, with 4 bases remaining between them. The CDR3 sequence is CSARDLNYGYTF. DNA for the CDR3: TGCAGTGCTAGAGATCTCAACTATGGCTACACCTTC.

This clonotype was recorded at least ten times. The J gene is TRBJ1-2, the V gene TRBV25-1; perhaps TRBD1 as D (5 bases). CDR1 and CDR2 from the germline V gene are MGHDK and SYGVNS. The V end lost 1 base, the J end lost 4 bases, and 7 bases lay between the germline ends. This CDR3 is 13 amino acids long. CDR3 coding DNA: TGTGCCAGCAGTGAATGGACACTCTATGGCTACACCTTC. Translated, it gives CASSEWTLYGYTF.

This clonotype was counted at least ten times. V gene TRBV29-1 combines with J gene TRBJ2-5, with 7 bases fitting TRBD2. The CDR3 runs to 12 residues. After removal of 6 bases from V and 7 bases from J, the junction contained 8 bases not matched to a gene. CDR1 and CDR2 (germline): SQVTM, ANQGSEA. In nucleotides, the CDR3 is TGCAGCGTCGCCTCTAGCGGTCCGACCCAGTACTTC. It is translated as CSVASSGPTQYF.

Ten or more counts support this clonotype. The chain has TRBV12-3 or TRBV12-4 and TRBJ1-1; the match to TRBD1 covers 7 bases. With 4 bases clipped from V and 5 bases from J, the junction kept 4 bases outside the gene matches. The CDR3 has 13 amino acids. CDR3 loop: CASSWGTVTEAFF. DNA for the CDR3: TGTGCCAGCAGTTGGGGGACAGTTACTGAAGCTTTCTTT.

The J gene is TRBJ2-5, the V gene TRBV11-3; 14 bases agree with TRBD2. In germline, CDR1 is SGHNT, CDR2 YENEEA. V was pared by 5 bases and J by 1 base, with 3 bases of the junction left unmatched. The CDR3 spans 16 residues. As DNA, the CDR3 is TGTGCCAGCAGCACCGGGACTAGCGGGAGCCAAGAGACCCAGTACTTC. Residues: CASSTGTSGSQETQYF.

This clonotype was observed at least ten times. The chain's CDR3 is CASSLGTGANYGYTF. In nucleotides, the CDR3 is TGTGCCAGCAGCTTAGGTACAGGAGCCAACTATGGCTACACCTTC. The chain is built from TRBV7-8 and TRBJ1-2, with TRBD1 as a possible D gene (5 bases). The CDR3 covers 15 residues. V was clipped by 1 base and J by 2 bases, with 11 bases between them. Germline CDR1 and CDR2: SGHVS and FQNEAQ.

A few counts support this clonotype. V and J are TRBV12-3 or TRBV12-4 and TRBJ1-3, with no clear D. The V end was cut by 3 bases, the J end by 3 bases, with 3 bases between. This CDR3 contains 12 residues. The CDR3 loop is CASSFIGNTIYF. In nucleotides, the CDR3 is TGTGCCAGCAGTTTTATTGGAAACACCATATATTTT.

This clonotype came up many times. The chain combines TRBV7-2 with TRBJ2-3; 10 positions agree with TRBD1. The V segment lost 3 bases and the J segment 4 bases; nucleotides outside the gene matches: 4. The CDR3 has 15 amino acids. Germline CDR1 is SGHTA and CDR2 is FQGNSA. The CDR3 DNA sequence: TGTGCCAGCAGCTTGAGACAGGGGGCTGCAGATACGCAGTATTTT. Translating it yields CASSLRQGAADTQYF. Full variable domain (rest looked up from reference TRBV7-2 and TRBJ2-3): GAGVSQSPSNKVTEKGKDVELRCDPISGHTALYWYRQSLGQGLEFLIYFQGNSAPDKSGLPSDRFSAERTGGSVSTLTIQRTQQEDSAVYLCASSLRQGAADTQYFGPGTRLTVL.

This clonotype was detected ten times or more. The gene calls are TRBV5-1 and TRBJ2-1; 11 nucleotides agree with TRBD1. The V gene end was trimmed by 0 bases and the J gene end by 7 bases; junction bases not matched to a gene: 6. This CDR3 spans 16 amino acids. Looked up from germline, CDR1 is SGHRS and CDR2 is YFSETQ. The CDR3 loop is CASSLEAGQGGNEQFF. The CDR3 DNA reads as TGCGCCAGCAGCTTGGAGGCGGGACAGGGGGGAAATGAGCAGTTCTTC.

This clonotype was seen many times. V usage is TRBV12-3 or TRBV12-4 and J usage is TRBJ1-5; possibly TRBD1 for D (6 bases). V gave up 2 bases and J gave up 7 bases, with 12 bases separating them. CDR3 size: 14 residues. The CDR3 coding sequence is TGTGCCAGCAGTTTACGAGGAGGGGGACAGCCCCAGCATTTT. Protein sequence: CASSLRGGGQPQHF.

This clonotype was picked up many times. This chain connects TRBV5-1 to TRBJ1-1, with D maybe TRBD1 (6 bases). Between the trimmed V and J ends, which lost 4 bases and 3 bases, there was a span of 16 bases. CDR1 and CDR2 (germline): SGHRS, YFSETQ. This CDR3 is 15 amino acids long. The CDR3 protein is CASSPGEGVDTEAFF. In nucleotides, the CDR3 is TGCGCCAGCAGCCCCGGCGAGGGGGTTGACACTGAAGCTTTCTTT.

This clonotype has a handful of counts. As DNA, the CDR3 is TGCAGTGCCCCTCCCGGTGGAGGGTTGGGCACAGATACGCAGTATTTT. Its translation: CSAPPGGGLGTDTQYF. The rearrangement joins TRBV20-1 to TRBJ2-3, with D possibly matching TRBD2 (6 bases). Germline loops: CDR1 DFQATT, CDR2 SNEGSKA (reference sequence). CDR3 length: 16 amino acids. V dropped 6 bases and J dropped 1 base, with 20 bases sitting between them.

This clonotype was seen repeatedly, ten times or more. V is TRBV25-1 and J is TRBJ2-1; 9 bases agree with TRBD2. V trimming: 7 bases; J trimming: 0 bases; junction bases outside the gene matches: 19. This CDR3 spans 20 amino acids. Germline V gene lookup returns CDR1 MGHDK and CDR2 SYGVNS. The CDR3 sequence is CASKGSLGREGTSSYNEQFF. DNA for the CDR3: TGTGCCAGCAAGGGGTCTCTGGGGCGGGAGGGCACCAGCTCCTACAATGAGCAGTTCTTC.

The V gene is TRBV30, the J gene TRBJ2-1, with no clear D. Trimming took 0 bases from V and 3 from J, leaving 9 bases between them. CDR3 length equals 14 residues. Germline-derived CDR1 and CDR2 are GTSNPN and SVGIG (reference sequence). This CDR3 is CAWSVRTFYNEQFF. The CDR3 region has the DNA TGTGCCTGGAGTGTTAGGACCTTCTACAATGAGCAGTTCTTC. The full variable domain, completed using reference TRBV30 and TRBJ2-1, is SQTIHQWPATLVQPVGSPLSLECTVEGTSNPNLYWYRQAAGRGLQLLFYSVGIGQISSEVPQNLSASRPQDRQFILSSKKLLLSDSGFYLCAWSVRTFYNEQFFGPGTRLTVL.